A selection of T cell receptor beta chains follows, all from one sample in a study of vaccination effects on CD4 cells after COVID-19. Their antigen targets remain unknown. Some clones are missing from TCRdb's copy, which holds only in-frame ones; the method was immunoSEQ multiplex PCR. The top ten clones hold under 40% of a sample with around 40,000 clones, around 70% of them seen once. The sequences come from CD4+ T cells from PBMCs cultured with a peptide pool, collected before COVID-19 vaccination. The source of these receptors is a human donor who had a prior SARS-CoV-2 infection. The CDR3 runs from the conserved cysteine through the conserved F or W. Each record gives: CDR3 length, V gene, clone size, J gene, D gene, CDR3 protein, CDR3 DNA. The D gene is left open where the match is weak. Some rows have no size entry. The others give once, few or many, or a class for an expanded clone.

15	TRBV19	NA	TRBJ2-1	NA	CASSIGANSYNEQFF	TGTGCCAGTAGTATTGGGGCTAACTCCTACAATGAGCAGTTCTTC
16	TRBV19	NA	TRBJ1-2	NA	CASSIDQSGPAYGYTF	TGTGCCAGTAGTATAGACCAATCGGGACCGGCCTATGGCTACACCTTC
15	TRBV12-1	NA	TRBJ1-6	NA	CASSFRDRGYSPLHF	TGTGCCAGCAGCTTCCGGGACAGGGGGTATTCACCCCTCCACTTT
16	TRBV11-2	NA	TRBJ1-2	NA	CASSLDFRGQGYGYTF	TGTGCCAGCAGCTTAGATTTCAGAGGGCAGGGCTATGGCTACACCTTC
15	TRBV7-9	NA	TRBJ1-3	NA	CASSSDVSSGNTIYF	TGTGCCAGCAGTTCGGACGTCTCCTCTGGAAACACCATATATTTT
17	TRBV4-3	NA	TRBJ2-7	TRBD2	CASSQEVSGGPSYEQYF	TGCGCCAGCAGCCAAGAAGTTAGCGGGGGTCCCTCCTACGAGCAGTACTTC
16	TRBV7-7	NA	TRBJ2-2	TRBD1	CASSPGTGDVTGELFF	TGTGCTAGCAGCCCGGGGACAGGGGATGTCACCGGGGAGCTGTTTTTT
15	TRBV19	NA	TRBJ2-2	NA	CASSFIAEYTGELFF	TGTGCCAGTAGTTTCATAGCAGAGTACACCGGGGAGCTGTTTTTT
15	TRBV4-1	NA	TRBJ2-3	NA	CASSQGEISTDTQYF	TGCGCCAGCAGCCAAGGAGAAATTAGCACAGATACGCAGTATTTT
16	TRBV3-1/TRBV3-2	few	TRBJ2-5	TRBD1	CASSQDPRGHGETQYF	TGTGCCAGCAGCCAAGATCCCAGGGGGCATGGCGAGACCCAGTACTTC
16	TRBV9	NA	TRBJ2-3	NA	CASSGPLASSTDTQYF	TGTGCCAGCAGCGGCCCGCTGGCGTCTAGCACAGATACGCAGTATTTT
16	TRBV2	NA	TRBJ2-3	TRBD2	CASIGGLAPSTDTQYF	TGTGCCAGCATTGGAGGACTAGCACCATCCACAGATACGCAGTATTTT
17	TRBV4-2	few	TRBJ1-5	NA	CASSQGVSGYSNQPQHF	TGTGCCAGCAGCCAAGGAGTATCGGGATATAGCAATCAGCCCCAGCATTTT
13	TRBV4-1	NA	TRBJ1-4	NA	CASSQDLEARMFF	TGCGCCAGCAGCCAAGATCTAGAAGCTCGCATGTTTTTT
13	TRBV2	NA	TRBJ2-7	TRBD1	CASRTGGPYEQYF	TGTGCCAGCAGGACAGGGGGCCCCTACGAGCAGTACTTC
15	TRBV6-5	once	TRBJ2-5	NA	CASRVTGTKGETQYF	TGTGCCAGCAGAGTTACCGGGACAAAGGGCGAGACCCAGTACTTC
12	TRBV3-1/TRBV3-2	few	TRBJ2-7	NA	CASSQDTDEQYF	TGTGCCAGCAGCCAAGATACGGACGAGCAGTACTTC
15	TRBV6-5	NA	TRBJ1-4	NA	CASSYSPGLDEKLFF	TGTGCCAGCAGTTACTCTCCGGGACTAGATGAAAAACTGTTTTTT
14	TRBV11-3	NA	TRBJ2-5	NA	CASSLGGQQETQYF	TGTGCCAGCAGCCTAGGAGGGCAGCAAGAGACCCAGTACTTC
14	TRBV18	NA	TRBJ2-7	NA	CASSTAGLSGEQYF	TGTGCCAGCTCAACCGCCGGTCTATCCGGCGAGCAGTACTTC
14	TRBV7-9	NA	TRBJ2-5	NA	CASSQGPSQETQYF	TGTGCCAGCAGCCAAGGACCCTCGCAAGAGACCCAGTACTTC
12	TRBV11-3	NA	TRBJ2-3	NA	CASSPGRDTQYF	TGTGCCAGCAGCCCAGGGAGAGATACGCAGTATTTT
14	TRBV6-5	few	TRBJ1-6	NA	CASRRQQPSSPLHF	TGTGCCAGCAGGCGACAGCAACCGAGTTCACCCCTCCACTTT
14	TRBV4-2	NA	TRBJ1-4	TRBD1	CASSRETGSEKLFF	TGTGCCAGCAGCCGTGAGACAGGGAGCGAAAAACTGTTTTTT
13	TRBV7-2	NA	TRBJ2-5	NA	CASSFGSGETQYF	TGTGCCAGCAGCTTTGGGTCGGGGGAGACCCAGTACTTC
16	TRBV5-4	NA	TRBJ2-3	TRBD2	CASSRSGGRGTDTQYF	TGTGCCAGCAGCCGAAGCGGGGGGCGGGGCACAGATACGCAGTATTTT
15	TRBV4-2	NA	TRBJ1-2	NA	CASSQDSGEGFGYTF	TGTGCCAGCAGCCAAGATAGTGGAGAGGGTTTTGGCTACACCTTC
13	TRBV15	NA	TRBJ1-2	NA	CATSLGPDYGYTF	TGTGCCACCAGCCTGGGGCCAGACTATGGCTACACCTTC
17	TRBV5-1	NA	TRBJ2-5	TRBD2	CASSSVSGSGSQETQYF	TGCGCCAGCAGCTCGGTTAGCGGGAGCGGGAGCCAAGAGACCCAGTACTTC
14	TRBV11-2	few	TRBJ2-1	NA	CASRKPGTHYEQFF	TGTGCCAGCAGGAAACCCGGGACCCACTATGAGCAGTTCTTC
16	TRBV30	few	TRBJ1-2	NA	CAWTAYPSRPVYGYTF	TGTGCCTGGACCGCTTACCCCTCGAGACCGGTCTATGGCTACACCTTC
12	TRBV3-1/TRBV3-2	NA	TRBJ1-1	NA	CASSQGGREAFF	TGTGCCAGCAGCCAAGGAGGGAGGGAAGCTTTCTTT
16	TRBV4-1	NA	TRBJ1-5	NA	CASGTLGQGSNQPQHF	TGCGCCAGCGGCACCTTGGGCCAGGGAAGCAATCAGCCCCAGCATTTT
14	TRBV18	NA	TRBJ2-7	NA	CASSPTSRDYEQYF	TGTGCCAGCTCTCCAACGAGCAGAGACTACGAGCAGTACTTC
14	TRBV4-3	NA	TRBJ2-7	TRBD1	CASSQDRGSYEQYF	TGCGCCAGCAGCCAAGACAGGGGGTCCTACGAGCAGTACTTC
14	TRBV30	NA	TRBJ1-2	NA	CAWSVSRTNYGYTF	TGTGCCTGGAGTGTTTCTCGAACTAACTATGGCTACACCTTC
14	TRBV9	NA	TRBJ2-3	NA	CASSVASRADTQYF	TGTGCCAGCAGCGTAGCTTCTCGAGCAGATACGCAGTATTTT
15	TRBV9	NA	TRBJ1-1	NA	CASSVEGHQNTEAFF	TGTGCCAGCAGCGTAGAGGGACACCAGAACACTGAAGCTTTCTTT
17	TRBV11-3	NA	TRBJ2-2	NA	CASSTSGWQTNTGELFF	TGTGCCAGCAGTACCTCGGGGTGGCAGACCAACACCGGGGAGCTGTTTTTT
16	TRBV9	once	TRBJ2-1	TRBD2	CASSLKGTRGNNEQFF	TGTGCCAGCAGCCTAAAAGGGACTAGAGGGAACAATGAGCAGTTCTTC
14	TRBV2	NA	TRBJ2-2	NA	CASKTDRDTGELFF	TGTGCCAGCAAGACCGACAGAGACACCGGGGAGCTGTTTTTT